This T cell receptor (beta chain) was obtained from a study of blood T cell repertoires in COVID-19. In the study overall: T cells, B-cell-depleted T cells, or PBMCs provided the cDNA or gDNA that served as material.

V gave up 4 bases and J gave up 0 bases; unmatched junction bases: 6. Germline-derived CDR1 and CDR2 are SEHNR and FQNEAQ (reference sequence). This CDR3 is 15 amino acids long. Clones were sequenced by immunoSEQ multiplex PCR, and TCRdb holds only the in-frame ones, with some missing. The sample yields under 300,000 clones, around 84% seen once. Sequencing was done on a sample of peripheral blood. The TCR sequence derives from a woman between 18 and 29 years old with acute or convalescent COVID-19. The genes are TRBV7-9 and TRBJ2-7; 7 positions match TRBD2. CDR3 DNA sequence: TGTGCCAGCAGCTCCGGTCTAGCGGCCTCCTACGAGCAGTACTTC. It yields the protein CASSSGLAASYEQYF.